This TCR beta chain emerged from a study of shared clonotypes between healthy human individuals. Method: immunoSEQ multiplex PCR; TCRdb's copy keeps in-frame clones and lacks some. This sample has roughly 660,000 clones, with 90% found just once. The CDR3 is 15 residues long. The V gene's germline CDR1 is SGHDN and CDR2 FVKESK. V was shortened by 0 bases and J by 0 bases, with 6 bases between the two germline ends. This chain joins TRBV14 and TRBJ1-3; D call uncertain. Sequenced input: memory CD8+ T cells from PBMCs. Subset: CD45RO+ cells pooled with CCR7-negative TemRA cells. The clonotype originates from a man aged 18 to 30 in good health. Some clones in this sample may be carry-over from other donors' samples. CDR3 amino acids: CASSQDDFSGNTIYF. The CDR3 DNA is TGTGCCAGCAGCCAAGACGACTTCTCTGGAAACACCATATATTTT.